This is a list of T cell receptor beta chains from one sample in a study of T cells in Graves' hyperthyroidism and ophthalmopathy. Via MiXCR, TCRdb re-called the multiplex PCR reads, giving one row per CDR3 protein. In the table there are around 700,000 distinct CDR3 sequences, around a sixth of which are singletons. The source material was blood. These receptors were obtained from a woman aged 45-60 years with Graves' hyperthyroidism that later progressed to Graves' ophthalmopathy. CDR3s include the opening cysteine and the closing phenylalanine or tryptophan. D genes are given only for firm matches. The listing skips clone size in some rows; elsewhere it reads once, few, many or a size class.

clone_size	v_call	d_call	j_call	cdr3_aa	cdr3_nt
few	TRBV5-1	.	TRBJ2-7	CASSFFPRSYEQYF	TGCGCCAGCAGCTTTTTCCCCCGATCCTACGAGCAGTACTTC
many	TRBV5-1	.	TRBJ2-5	CASSWAPGIQETQYF	TGCGCCAGCAGCTGGGCCCCAGGGATCCAAGAGACCCAGTACTTC
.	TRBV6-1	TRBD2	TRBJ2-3	CASSETSGGVADTQYF	TGTGCCAGCAGTGAAACGAGCGGGGGAGTAGCAGATACGCAGTATTTT
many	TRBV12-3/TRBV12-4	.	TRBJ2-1	CASSTQFNEQFF	TGTGCCAGCAGTACCCAATTCAATGAGCAGTTCTTC
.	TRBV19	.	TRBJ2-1	CASSGGGEYNEQFF	TGTGCCAGTAGTGGAGGGGGGGAGTACAATGAGCAGTTCTTC
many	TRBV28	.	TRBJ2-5	CASSLEQGPRGETQYF	TGTGCCAGCAGTTTGGAACAGGGTCCTCGGGGCGAGACCCAGTACTTC
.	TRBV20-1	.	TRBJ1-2	CSARVTDVLEYDGYTF	TGCAGTGCTAGAGTAACGGATGTCCTTGAATACGATGGCTACACCTTC
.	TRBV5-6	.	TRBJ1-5	CASSLGLRGVGNQPQHF	TGTGCCAGCAGCTTGGGACTCAGGGGAGTAGGCAATCAGCCCCAGCATTTT
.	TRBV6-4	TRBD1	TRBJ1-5	CASLSSGQGARSNQPRHF	TGTGCCAGCCTCTCGTCGGGACAGGGGGCGCGGAGCAATCAGCCCCGGCATTTT
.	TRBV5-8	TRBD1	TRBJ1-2	CASSVDRSKEGYTF	TGTGCCAGCAGCGTGGACAGGTCGAAAGAAGGCTACACCTTC
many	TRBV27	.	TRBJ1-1	CASSPGRTLNTEAFF	TGTGCCAGCAGTCCGGGACGGACCTTGAACACTGAAGCTTTCTTT
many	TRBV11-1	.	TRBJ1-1	CASSAGMWTEAFF	TGTGCCAGCAGCGCAGGGATGTGGACTGAAGCTTTCTTT
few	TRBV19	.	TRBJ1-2	CASSVRTVVNYGYTF	TGTGCCAGTAGTGTCCGTACCGTTGTTAACTATGGCTACACCTTC
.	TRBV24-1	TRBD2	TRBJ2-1	CATSDEKVTSGALNEQFF	TGTGCCACCAGTGATGAGAAAGTGACTAGCGGGGCCCTCAATGAGCAGTTCTTC
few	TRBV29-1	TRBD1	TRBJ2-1	CSVEPWTGLDNEQFF	TGCAGCGTTGAACCATGGACAGGATTGGACAATGAGCAGTTCTTC
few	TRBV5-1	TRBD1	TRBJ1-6	CASSLSGTGRSPLHF	TGCGCCAGCAGCTTATCCGGGACAGGGAGGTCACCCCTCCACTTT
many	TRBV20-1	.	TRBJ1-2	CSATESEENYGYTF	TGCAGTGCTACTGAATCCGAAGAAAACTATGGCTACACCTTC
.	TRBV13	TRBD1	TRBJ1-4	CASSANQGAHEKLFF	TGTGCCAGCAGCGCCAACCAGGGGGCGCACGAAAAACTGTTTTTT
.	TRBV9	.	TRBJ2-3	CASSRGVWGTDTQYF	TGTGCCAGCAGCAGGGGGGTGTGGGGAACAGATACGCAGTATTTT
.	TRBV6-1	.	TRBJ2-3	CASRAIGESTDTQYF	TGTGCCAGCAGAGCGATCGGGGAAAGCACAGATACGCAGTATTTT
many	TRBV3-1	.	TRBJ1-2	CASSQAAGDGLGYTF	TGTGCCAGCAGCCAAGCTGCAGGGGACGGCCTCGGCTACACCTTC
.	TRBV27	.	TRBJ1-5	CASSSYDGNQPQHF	TGTGCCAGCAGTTCCTACGACGGTAATCAGCCCCAGCATTTT
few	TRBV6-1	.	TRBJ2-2	CASRRRGDTGELFF	TGTGCCAGCAGGAGGAGGGGCGACACCGGGGAGCTGTTTTTT
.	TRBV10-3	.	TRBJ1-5	CAISGQQGTGQPQHF	TGTGCCATCAGCGGGCAACAGGGTACGGGACAGCCCCAGCATTTT
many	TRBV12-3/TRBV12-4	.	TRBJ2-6	CASSLTSRGANVLTF	TGTGCCAGCAGCCTTACCTCCCGTGGGGCCAACGTCCTGACTTTC
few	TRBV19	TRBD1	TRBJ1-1	CASSTWDRNTEAFF	TGTGCCAGTAGTACCTGGGACAGGAACACTGAAGCTTTCTTT
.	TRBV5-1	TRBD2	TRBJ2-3	CASSYRTSGGGSTDTQYF	TGCGCCAGCAGCTACCGGACTAGCGGGGGGGGTTCGACAGATACGCAGTATTTT
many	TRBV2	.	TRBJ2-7	CASSVTFFYEQYF	TGTGCCAGCAGCGTGACGTTTTTCTACGAGCAGTACTTC
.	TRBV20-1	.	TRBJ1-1	CSASIRVGAEAFF	TGCAGTGCTAGTATTAGGGTCGGGGCTGAAGCTTTCTTT
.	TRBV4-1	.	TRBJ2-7	CASSPRSTGTYEQYF	TGCGCCAGCAGCCCCCGAAGTACAGGGACCTACGAGCAGTACTTC
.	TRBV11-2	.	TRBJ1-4	CASSLGLSGTTNEKLFF	TGTGCCAGCAGCTTAGGATTGTCAGGGACAACTAATGAAAAACTGTTTTTT
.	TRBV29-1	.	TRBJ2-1	CSVEEGGRGGEQFF	TGCAGCGTTGAAGAGGGGGGCAGGGGAGGCGAGCAGTTCTTC
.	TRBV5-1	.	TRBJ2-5	CASSLPWTVRPETQYF	TGCGCCAGCAGCTTACCCTGGACAGTTCGACCAGAGACCCAGTACTTC
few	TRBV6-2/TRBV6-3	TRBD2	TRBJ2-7	CASSYAGGGENYEQYF	TGTGCCAGCAGTTACGCGGGGGGCGGGGAAAACTACGAGCAGTACTTC
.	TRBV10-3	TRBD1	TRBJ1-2	CAITDPRGVYGYTF	TGTGCCATCACAGACCCCAGGGGGGTCTATGGCTACACCTTC
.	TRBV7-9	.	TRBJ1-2	CASSLGLIEGYGYTF	TGTGCCAGCAGCTTAGGGCTCATCGAGGGCTATGGCTACACCTTC
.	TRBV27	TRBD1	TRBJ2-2	CASSSGTALTGELFF	TGTGCCAGCAGCTCCGGGACAGCACTCACCGGGGAGCTGTTTTTT
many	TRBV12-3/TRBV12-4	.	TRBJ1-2	CASSNWGGNYGYTF	TGTGCCAGCAGTAACTGGGGGGGAAACTATGGCTACACCTTC
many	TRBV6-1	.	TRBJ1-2	CASSGQGRAYGYTF	TGTGCCAGCAGTGGCCAGGGGCGCGCCTATGGCTACACCTTC
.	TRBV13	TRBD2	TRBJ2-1	CASSTRTSGGPREQFF	TGTGCCAGCAGCACCCGGACTAGCGGGGGGCCCCGGGAGCAGTTCTTC
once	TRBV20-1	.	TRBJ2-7	CSASWREDRGNSYEQYF	TGCAGTGCTAGTTGGCGGGAGGACAGGGGCAACTCCTACGAGCAGTACTTC
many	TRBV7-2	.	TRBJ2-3	CASSSRLRTSTDTQYF	TGTGCCAGCAGCTCCCGTCTTAGGACTAGCACAGATACGCAGTATTTT
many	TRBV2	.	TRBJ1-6	CASSENAPNNNSPLHF	TGTGCCAGCAGTGAAAACGCGCCGAACAATAATTCACCCCTCCACTTT
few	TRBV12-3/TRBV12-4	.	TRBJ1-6	CASSLSKSSYNSPLHF	TGTGCCAGCAGTTTATCGAAGAGCTCCTATAATTCACCCCTCCACTTT
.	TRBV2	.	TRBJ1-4	CASRPERDEELFF	TGTGCCAGCAGGCCAGAACGCGATGAAGAACTGTTTTTT